This T cell receptor beta chain is drawn from a study of T cell clonality in common variable immunodeficiency. Here immunoSEQ multiplex PCR was the method, and the copy in TCRdb shows in-frame clones only, minus some. The sample has 45,000 to 70,000 clones, none seen only once. Ten or more counts support this clone. The antigen is not known. The missing CDR3 end, 3 residues past where the read stops, is filled in from the germline J gene. The study's findings and limits: Fewer deletions and N-nucleotide insertions were reportedly seen in common variable immunodeficiency TCR beta sequences. T cell subpopulation sequencing would be needed to explain CVID clonality. Compared with healthy controls, CVID subjects showed increased TCRbeta clonality, mostly in about a third.

The junction had 13 bases not matched to a gene; V was cut back by 1 base and J by 3 bases. Germline CDR1 is DFQATT and CDR2 is SNEGSKA (reference sequence). CDR3 size: 18 residues. Heparinized whole blood, about 5 to 9 ml, came from each donor. Sequenced input: peripheral blood mononuclear cells. V gene TRBV20-1 combines with J gene TRBJ2-1, with 9 bases fitting TRBD1. The receptor's source is a person aged 18 to 75 in good health. CDR3 loop: CSARGTGEVRLDYNEQFF. The sequenced part of the CDR3 DNA is TGCAGTGCTAGAGGGACAGGGGAGGTACGCCTTGACTACAATGAG.